Listed below are T cell receptor beta chains from one sample, sequenced in a study of CD8+ T cells in alopecia areata. Assay used: immunoSEQ multiplex PCR; TCRdb lists only in-frame clones, some missing. The sample has some 170,000 clones; about three fifths are singletons. Sequencing used CD4+ T cells sorted from blood, obtained at approximately week 60, from a patient treated with tofacitinib. All receptors derive from a human donor with alopecia areata. The CDR3 runs from the conserved cysteine through the conserved F or W. A D gene is named only where the DNA matches it firmly. The listing skips clone size in some rows; elsewhere it reads once, few, many or a size class.

TRBJ2-7 TRBV29-1 . . TGCAGCGTTGAACAGGGTTCCTACGAGCAGTACTTC CSVEQGSYEQYF
TRBJ1-4 TRBV9 . . TGTGCCAGCAGCGTAAGCTCAACTAATGAAAAACTGTTTTTT CASSVSSTNEKLFF
TRBJ2-2 TRBV19 . . TGTGCCAGTCTGCGGACAACGAACACCGGGGAGCTGTTTTTT CASLRTTNTGELFF
TRBJ2-1 TRBV10-3 TRBD1 . TGTGCCATCAGGAATGTGGGGACAGGGGGGGACAATGAGCAGTTCTTC CAIRNVGTGGDNEQFF
TRBJ2-1 TRBV15 . few TGTGCCACCAGCAGAGAATTTATAGATGAGCAGTTCTTC CATSREFIDEQFF
TRBJ1-5 TRBV4-1 . . TGCGCCAGCAGCCAAGCTTTTGGGGGGCTTCAGCCCCAGCATTTT CASSQAFGGLQPQHF
TRBJ1-5 TRBV6-1 . few TGTGCCAGCAGCCGCACCTCCAATCAGCCCCAGCATTTT CASSRTSNQPQHF
TRBJ1-4 TRBV23-1 . few TGCGCCAGCAGTCGACAGACCCTACTTAATGAAAAACTGTTTTTT CASSRQTLLNEKLFF
TRBJ1-1 TRBV15 . . TGTGCCACCAGCATCCGGGACAAAACCGAAGCTTTCTTT CATSIRDKTEAFF
TRBJ2-5 TRBV7-2 . few TGTGCCAGCAGCTTATCAGGCGGGGAGACCCAGTACTTC CASSLSGGETQYF
TRBJ2-5 TRBV15 . . TGTGCCACCTCCATCTCACCCTACCAAGAGACCCAGTACTTC CATSISPYQETQYF
TRBJ1-1 TRBV5-1 . . TGCGCCAGCAGCTTGGTGGACACTGAAGCTTTCTTT CASSLVDTEAFF
TRBJ1-1 TRBV5-1 . . TGCGCCAGCAGCCAGGAAAGAAGAGGAACTGAAGCTTTCTTT CASSQERRGTEAFF
TRBJ2-4 TRBV18 TRBD2 few TGTGCCAGCTCACCAGACACCCCCCGGGGGGGGAGAAACATTCAGTACTTC CASSPDTPRGGRNIQYF
TRBJ2-7 TRBV4-1 . . TGCGCCAGCAGCCAACCAGGGGTCTCCTACGAGCAGTACTTC CASSQPGVSYEQYF
TRBJ2-3 TRBV10-3 TRBD2 . TGTGCCATCAGGCTAGCGGGGGGCACAGATACGCAGTATTTT CAIRLAGGTDTQYF
TRBJ2-1 TRBV15 . . TGTGCCACCAGCAGAGCCCGGTGGGACGGACCAAGCAATGAGCAGTTCTTC CATSRARWDGPSNEQFF
TRBJ2-1 TRBV4-2 . . TGTGCCAGCAGCCAAGAGGGAGGGACAGTTCAGTTCTTC CASSQEGGTVQFF
TRBJ1-1 TRBV29-1 TRBD1 few TGCAGCGCAAAACTACAGGGGGAGGCGGCTTTCTTT CSAKLQGEAAFF
TRBJ2-7 TRBV5-1 TRBD1 . TGCGCCAGCAGCTTGACTACGGGACAGGTTTACGAGCAGTACTTC CASSLTTGQVYEQYF
TRBJ1-2 TRBV29-1 . . TGCAGCGTTGGAAACTCTGCCGGACTCTATGGCTACACCTTC CSVGNSAGLYGYTF
TRBJ1-1 TRBV18 TRBD1 . TGTGCCAGCTCACCAATGGACAGGGCCTTGAACACTGAAGCTTTCTTT CASSPMDRALNTEAFF
TRBJ2-5 TRBV15 . few TGTGCCACCAGCAGACGAGGACCCGGGGAGACCCAGTACTTC CATSRRGPGETQYF
TRBJ2-7 TRBV6-9 . . TGTGCCAGCAGTTATTGCCCTAGGGGTAGCCCCCACGAGCAGTACTTC CASSYCPRGSPHEQYF
TRBJ2-7 TRBV20-1 . . TGCAGTGCTTTTCAGTCCTACGAGCAGTACTTC CSAFQSYEQYF
TRBJ2-7 TRBV5-6 . . TGTGCCAGCAGCCAAAGGGACACCGGCGGGGCTGAGCAGTACTTC CASSQRDTGGAEQYF
TRBJ1-6 TRBV7-9 . . TGTGCCAGCAGCTTAGTTTTGGGGGGCGGTAATTCACCCCTCCACTTT CASSLVLGGGNSPLHF
TRBJ1-2 TRBV4-1 . . TGCGCCAGCAGCCATAGCGGCAGGGCCAATGGCTACACCTTC CASSHSGRANGYTF
TRBJ1-1 TRBV2 . . TGTGCCAGCGGGACTGAAGCTTTCTTT CASGTEAFF
TRBJ1-2 TRBV29-1 TRBD1 . TGCAGCGTCCCGGGACAGGGGGTTGGCTACACCTTC CSVPGQGVGYTF
TRBJ1-5 TRBV2 TRBD1 . TGTGCCAGCAGGCCGACAGGGTTGTTTAGCAATCAGCCCCAGCATTTT CASRPTGLFSNQPQHF
TRBJ2-5 TRBV29-1 . few TGCAGCGTTGTCAGGGCTGAAGAGACCCAGTACTTC CSVVRAEETQYF
TRBJ2-2 TRBV9 . . TGTGCCAGCAGCGTAGGGCAGGGAACCGGGGAGCTGTTTTTT CASSVGQGTGELFF
TRBJ1-6 TRBV23-1 TRBD1 . TGCGCCAGCAGTCAAGTGGGTCGGACAGGGTTCAATTCACCCCTCCACTTT CASSQVGRTGFNSPLHF
TRBJ2-6 TRBV15 . few TGTGCCACCAGCAGAGAGGGTACTGGGGCCAACGTCCTGACTTTC CATSREGTGANVLTF
TRBJ2-3 TRBV5-4 . . TGTGCCAGCAGCTTGGAAGGGCGGAGCACAGATACGCAGTATTTT CASSLEGRSTDTQYF
TRBJ2-7 TRBV30 . once TGTGCCTGGAAAACAGGGCACGAGCAGTACTTC CAWKTGHEQYF
TRBJ1-1 TRBV7-9 . . TGTGCCAGCAGCTTAAATGGACACCTGAACACTGAAGCTTTCTTT CASSLNGHLNTEAFF
TRBJ2-3 TRBV29-1 TRBD1 few TGCAGCGTTCAGGGGGTTTTTACAGATACGCAGTATTTT CSVQGVFTDTQYF
TRBJ2-2 TRBV4-1 TRBD2 few TGCGCCAGCAGCCAAGGGACTAGCGGGGACGGGGAGCTGTTTTTT CASSQGTSGDGELFF
TRBJ2-3 TRBV15 TRBD1 . TGTGCCACCAGCAACCGGGACAGGGGCACAGATACGCAGTATTTT CATSNRDRGTDTQYF
TRBJ2-6 TRBV29-1 TRBD1 . TGCAGCGTTTTAGGTCGGGACAGGATGGACTCTGGGGCCAACGTCCTGACTTTC CSVLGRDRMDSGANVLTF
TRBJ2-1 TRBV15 . . TGTGCCACCAGCAAGGGAATTTCCTACAATGAGCAGTTCTTC CATSKGISYNEQFF
TRBJ2-7 TRBV4-2 TRBD2 . TGTGCCAGCAGTACTAGCGGAAGCTACGAGCAGTACTTC CASSTSGSYEQYF
TRBJ2-2 TRBV2 TRBD2 few TGTGCCAGCAGTGTAGTCAACTTAGCGGGGGTCAACACCGGGGAGCTGTTTTTT CASSVVNLAGVNTGELFF
TRBJ2-3 TRBV30 TRBD1 . TGTGCCTGGAGAGCCCTCGGACAGGGGCCAGATACGCAGTATTTT CAWRALGQGPDTQYF